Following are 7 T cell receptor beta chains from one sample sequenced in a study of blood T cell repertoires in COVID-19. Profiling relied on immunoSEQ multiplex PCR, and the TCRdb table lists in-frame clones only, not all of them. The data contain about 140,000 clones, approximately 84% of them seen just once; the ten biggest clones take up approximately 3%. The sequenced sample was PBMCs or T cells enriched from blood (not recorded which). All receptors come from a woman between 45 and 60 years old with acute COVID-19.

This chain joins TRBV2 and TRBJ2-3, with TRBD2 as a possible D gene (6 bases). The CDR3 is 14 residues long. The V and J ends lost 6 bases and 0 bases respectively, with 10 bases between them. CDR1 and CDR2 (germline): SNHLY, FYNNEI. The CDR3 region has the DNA TGTGCCAGCAGGGGAGGCCGAAGCACAGATACGCAGTATTTT. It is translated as CASRGGRSTDTQYF.

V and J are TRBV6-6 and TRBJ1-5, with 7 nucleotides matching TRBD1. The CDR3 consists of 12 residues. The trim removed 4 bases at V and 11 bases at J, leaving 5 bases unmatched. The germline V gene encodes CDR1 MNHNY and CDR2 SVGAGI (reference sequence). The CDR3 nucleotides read TGTGCCAGCAGTTTGGTACAGGGGACCCAGCATTTT. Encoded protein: CASSLVQGTQHF.

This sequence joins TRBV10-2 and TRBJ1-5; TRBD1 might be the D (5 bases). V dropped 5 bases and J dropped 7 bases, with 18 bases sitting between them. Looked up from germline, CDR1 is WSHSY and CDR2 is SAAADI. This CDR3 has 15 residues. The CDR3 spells CASSWDGTLRQPQHF. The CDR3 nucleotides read TGCGCCAGCAGTTGGGACGGGACTCTCCGACAGCCCCAGCATTTT.

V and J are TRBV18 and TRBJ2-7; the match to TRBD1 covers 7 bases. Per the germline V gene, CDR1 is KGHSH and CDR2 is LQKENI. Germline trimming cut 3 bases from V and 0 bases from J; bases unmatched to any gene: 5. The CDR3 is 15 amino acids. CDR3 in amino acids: CASSPSTGSSYEQYF. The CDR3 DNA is TGTGCCAGCTCACCTTCGACAGGGAGCTCCTACGAGCAGTACTTC.

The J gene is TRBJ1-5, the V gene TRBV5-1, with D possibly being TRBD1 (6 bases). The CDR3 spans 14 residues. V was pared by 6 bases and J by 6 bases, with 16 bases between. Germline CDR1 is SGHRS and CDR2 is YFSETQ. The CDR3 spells CASKTGQGIQPQHF. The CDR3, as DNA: TGCGCCAGCAAGACGGGGCAGGGGATTCAGCCCCAGCATTTT.

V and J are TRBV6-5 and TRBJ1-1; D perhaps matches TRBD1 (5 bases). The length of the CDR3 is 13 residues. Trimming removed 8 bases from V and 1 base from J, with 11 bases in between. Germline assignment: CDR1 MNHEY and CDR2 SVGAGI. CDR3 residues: CASRTTANTEAFF. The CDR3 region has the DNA TGTGCCAGCCGGACGACAGCGAACACTGAAGCTTTCTTT.

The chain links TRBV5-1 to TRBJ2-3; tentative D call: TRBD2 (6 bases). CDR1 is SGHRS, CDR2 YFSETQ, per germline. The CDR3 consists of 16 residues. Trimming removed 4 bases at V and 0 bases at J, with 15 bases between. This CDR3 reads CASSPGGLASTDTQYF. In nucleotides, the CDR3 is TGCGCCAGCAGCCCCGGGGGACTGGCTAGCACAGATACGCAGTATTTT.